Sequencing of this T cell receptor (beta chain) was carried out in a study of blood T cell repertoires in COVID-19. The protocol was immunoSEQ multiplex PCR, while the TCRdb copy is restricted to in-frame clones and leaves out a portion. The sample lists under 100,000 clones; roughly 80% were seen once. Germline V gene data show CDR1 as LNHDA and CDR2 as SQIVND (reference sequence). This CDR3 comprises 13 residues. Trimming took 6 bases from V and 1 from J, leaving 10 bases between them. This clone has more than one count but fewer than ten. Sequencing was done on a sample of peripheral blood. The sequence came from an older man with active or convalescent COVID-19. V is TRBV19 and J is TRBJ2-7; D is ambiguous. CDR3 sequence reads: CASRQGRSYEQYF. The CDR3 DNA reads as TGTGCCAGTAGGCAAGGCAGGTCCTACGAGCAGTACTTC.